The T cell receptor (beta chain) described here comes from a study of CD8 T cells in ankylosing spondylitis. Findings of the study overall: Certain motif variants had earlier been reported in reactive arthritis synovial fluid and blood.

This clonotype was found many times. Antigen specificity is unknown. TCRdb reprocessed the 5' RACE reads with MiXCR, giving one entry per CDR3 protein. The table shows 200,000 to 250,000 distinct CDR3 sequences, with 8% to 11% occurring only once. The CDR3 is 14 amino acids. CDR1 and CDR2 from the germline V gene are SEHNR and FQNEAQ (reference sequence). V lost 1 base to trimming and J lost 8 bases, with 12 bases between them. The chain has TRBV7-9 and TRBJ2-1; D not resolved. The sequence was obtained from a male donor with ankylosing spondylitis or in good health (not recorded which). Sequenced sample: blood, either unsorted or a sorted T cell fraction (not recorded which). DNA for the CDR3: TGTGCCAGCAGCTTAGTCCCCAACGGCGATGAGCAGTTCTTC. This codes for CASSLVPNGDEQFF.